Sequencing of this T cell receptor beta chain was carried out in a study of CD8 T cells in ankylosing spondylitis. In germline, CDR1 is SGHVS, CDR2 FQNEAQ. Trimming removed 0 bases from V and 6 bases from J, with 6 bases in between. This CDR3 has 13 amino acids. General study findings and limits: Among TCR beta sequences, a motif of about 8 highly homologous variants appeared characteristic of ankylosing spondylitis blood. According to the report, clones linked to the disease were significantly enriched in matched synovial fluid samples taken from ankylosing spondylitis patients. Disease-linked clones had a CD8+ phenotype and relatively low frequency in peripheral blood.

Library preparation for TCR beta used quantitative 5'-RACE with molecular barcodes. TCRdb recomputed calls from the 5' RACE reads with MiXCR, one row per CDR3 protein. The sample comprises about 140,000 distinct CDR3 sequences, about an eighth of which are singletons, and 4.1% rests with the top ten. This clonotype was found many times. The target antigen is unknown. Sequenced material: blood, either unsorted or a sorted T cell fraction (not recorded which). The clonotype was recovered from a female donor with ankylosing spondylitis or in good health (not recorded which). The gene calls are TRBV7-8 and TRBJ2-1; no reliable D call. The DNA of the CDR3 is TGTGCCAGCAGCTTAGCTAGGTTCAATGAGCAGTTCTTC. This gives the protein CASSLARFNEQFF.